The next 7 T cell receptor beta chains were all read from a single sample in a study of cytomegalovirus exposure and HLA in healthy donors. Researchers ran the PCR with 60 Vbeta and 13 Jbeta primers. Using immunoSEQ multiplex PCR, the repertoire was profiled, and TCRdb retains in-frame clones only, with some absent. The data show about 190,000 clones, 60% to 80% seen once. Sequencing was performed on PBMCs. All receptors derive from a woman aged 25 to 39 in good health and CMV-seropositive.

This clone was picked up a small number of times. The chain links TRBV6-6 to TRBJ2-7; 7 positions agree with TRBD2. V was clipped by 7 bases and J by 1 base; unmatched bases: 7. Per the germline V gene, CDR1 is MNHNY and CDR2 is SVGAGI (reference sequence). This CDR3 is built from 14 residues. The CDR3 coding sequence is TGTGCCAGCAAGAGCGGGATCGGTTCCTACGAGCAGTACTTC. Its translation is CASKSGIGSYEQYF.

The V call is TRBV2, the J call TRBJ1-1, with D perhaps TRBD1 (5 bases). This CDR3 has 16 amino acids. Trimming took off 4 bases at V and 5 bases at J, with 20 bases between the two ends. Germline assignment: CDR1 SNHLY and CDR2 FYNNEI. This CDR3 reads CASSVGRAVEGTEAFF. Here the CDR3 DNA reads TGTGCCAGCAGTGTGGGCAGGGCCGTGGAGGGGACTGAAGCTTTCTTT.

With regard to this clone: Other DNA sequences from this sample encode an identical CDR3 as well. The chain has TRBV7-9 and TRBJ2-3; no clear D. Germline CDR1 reads SEHNR; CDR2 reads FQNEAQ (reference sequence). The V end was cut by 1 base, the J end by 0 bases, with 8 bases between. CDR3 length equals 15 residues. The CDR3 region is CASSLVASSTDTQYF. CDR3 bases: TGTGCCAGCAGCTTAGTAGCATCTAGCACAGATACGCAGTATTTT.

The gene calls are TRBV28 and TRBJ1-3, with D possibly being TRBD1 (5 bases). Germline loops: CDR1 MDHEN, CDR2 SYDVKM. This CDR3 region has 13 residues. V was shortened by 5 bases and J by 9 bases, with 14 bases between the two germline ends. The CDR3 sequence is CASSPRTWTTIYF. CDR3 nucleotide sequence: TGTGCCAGCAGTCCAAGGACATGGACCACCATATATTTT.

This chain uses TRBV6-1 with TRBJ1-5; TRBD1 might be the D (6 bases). Trimming cost V 3 bases and J 3 bases, with 9 bases left between them. Germline CDR1 is MNHNS and CDR2 is SASEGT. The CDR3 is 14 amino acids. The CDR3 here is CASSDGQPNQPQHF. In DNA, the CDR3 is TGTGCCAGCAGTGATGGACAGCCCAATCAGCCCCAGCATTTT.

This chain uses TRBV28 with TRBJ2-1; possibly TRBD2 for D (5 bases). The CDR3 spans 14 residues. Germline CDR1 MDHEN, CDR2 SYDVKM. Trimming shortened V by 3 bases and J by 6 bases, and 12 bases separated the two germline ends. The CDR3: CASSLLASSNEQFF. CDR3 bases: TGTGCCAGCAGTTTGTTGGCTAGCAGCAATGAGCAGTTCTTC.

The V gene is TRBV29-1, the J gene TRBJ1-1; a weak D match, TRBD1 (5 bases). Germline loops: CDR1 SQVTM, CDR2 ANQGSEA. The CDR3 loop spans 12 amino acids. V was clipped by 3 bases and J by 4 bases, with 9 bases between them. The CDR3 reads CSVDWGGTEAFF. DNA of the CDR3: TGCAGCGTTGATTGGGGGGGCACTGAAGCTTTCTTT. Combining the CDR3 with reference TRBV29-1 and TRBJ1-1 gives the whole variable domain SAVISQKPSRDICQRGTSLTIQCQVDSQVTMMFWYRQQPGQSLTLIATANQGSEATYESGFVIDKFPISRPNLTFSTLTVSNMSPEDSSIYLCSVDWGGTEAFFGQGTRLTVV.